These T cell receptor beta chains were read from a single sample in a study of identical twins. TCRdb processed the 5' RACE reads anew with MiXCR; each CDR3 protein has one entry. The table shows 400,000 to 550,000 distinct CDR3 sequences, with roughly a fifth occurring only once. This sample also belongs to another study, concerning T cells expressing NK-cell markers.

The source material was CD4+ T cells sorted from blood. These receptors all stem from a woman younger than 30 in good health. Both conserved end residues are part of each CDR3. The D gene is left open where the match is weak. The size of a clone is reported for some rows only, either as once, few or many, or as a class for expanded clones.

TGTGCCAGCAGCTTAGTACTCGAGGGCGAGCAGTACTTC CASSLVLEGEQYF NA TRBJ2-7 few TRBV7-2
TGCAGTGCTAGGACTAGCGGGGCTCAAAACATTCAGTACTTC CSARTSGAQNIQYF TRBD2 TRBJ2-4 NA TRBV20-1
TGTGCCAGCAGCTTTCCGACGAACACTGAAGCTTTCTTT CASSFPTNTEAFF NA TRBJ1-1 NA TRBV5-6
TGTGCCAGCAGTTTTTCGACAGGGAGCGGCTACACCTTC CASSFSTGSGYTF TRBD1 TRBJ1-2 NA TRBV12-3/TRBV12-4
TGCGCCAGCAGGAGACAGAATCAGCCCCAGCATTTT CASRRQNQPQHF NA TRBJ1-5 NA TRBV10-2
TGTGCCAGCAGCTGGACTTTTTCCTACAATGAGCAGTTCTTC CASSWTFSYNEQFF NA TRBJ2-1 NA TRBV12-3/TRBV12-4
TGTGCCAGCTCACCTGTCCGAACCATTCAGTACTTC CASSPVRTIQYF NA TRBJ2-4 few TRBV18
TGTGCCAGCTCACCAAGCGGGGGGAGCACAGATACGCAGTATTTT CASSPSGGSTDTQYF TRBD2 TRBJ2-3 many TRBV18
TGTGCCAGCAGCTTATGGTCTAGCGGGAACCCCGGGGAGCTGTTTTTT CASSLWSSGNPGELFF TRBD2 TRBJ2-2 NA TRBV11-2
TGTGCCACCAGCACCTTACAGGGGAGCACCGGGGAGCTGTTTTTT CATSTLQGSTGELFF TRBD1 TRBJ2-2 few TRBV15
TGTGCCAGCAGCGTAGACGGGGGTCACTACAATGAGCAGTTCTTC CASSVDGGHYNEQFF NA TRBJ2-1 many TRBV9
TGTGCCAGCGGTAGGCTGTCTCAGGGGGGCTACGAGCAGTACTTC CASGRLSQGGYEQYF NA TRBJ2-7 NA TRBV6-1
TGCGCCAGCAGCCCAGGCGGCGGACAGACCTTCGAGCAGTACTTC CASSPGGGQTFEQYF NA TRBJ2-7 many TRBV5-1
TGTGCCAGCAGTTACCGGAACATTCGGGGGGAATCACCCCTCCACTTT CASSYRNIRGESPLHF NA TRBJ1-6 NA TRBV6-5
TGTGCCAGTAACCTCGGACTAGCATCCGATACGCAGTATTTT CASNLGLASDTQYF TRBD2 TRBJ2-3 few TRBV7-2
TGTGCCAGCAGCCTAGCTGGTGAAGCTTTCTTT CASSLAGEAFF NA TRBJ1-1 NA TRBV3-1
TGTGCCAGCAGCTTGCGAGGGGTACAGTTCTTC CASSLRGVQFF NA TRBJ2-1 NA TRBV5-8
TGTGCCAGCAGGCAGGCTGGTGGGAATGAGCAGTTCTTC CASRQAGGNEQFF NA TRBJ2-1 NA TRBV12-3/TRBV12-4
TGTGCCACCAGTGAGGCGCGAGGGGGAGGCCCCCAGTTCTTC CATSEARGGGPQFF NA TRBJ2-1 NA TRBV24-1
TGTGCCACCAGCGGTAGGACAGGAGGCCCCGGGGGCTACACCTTC CATSGRTGGPGGYTF TRBD1 TRBJ1-2 few TRBV15
TGCAGTGCTAGAGATGCGGGACTAGCGGGAGCGGCGCAGTATTTT CSARDAGLAGAAQYF TRBD2 TRBJ2-3 once TRBV20-1
TGCAGCGTTGTTGGGCAGACCACCGAAAAACTGTTTTTT CSVVGQTTEKLFF NA TRBJ1-4 few TRBV29-1
TGTGCCAGCAGCTTAGGGTCAACGCCGCCTAGGGACGAGCAGTACTTC CASSLGSTPPRDEQYF NA TRBJ2-7 few TRBV11-2
TGTGCCACCCGGGCCGGGACAGGGGGCAACGAGCAGTACTTC CATRAGTGGNEQYF TRBD1 TRBJ2-7 NA TRBV27
TGCAGTGCTGGCGAGACAGCTCGCAATGAGCAGTTCTTC CSAGETARNEQFF NA TRBJ2-1 NA TRBV20-1
TGTGCCAGCAGCGGACGGGCTAGCGGGTACAATGAGCAGTTCTTC CASSGRASGYNEQFF TRBD2 TRBJ2-1 NA TRBV2
TGCAGTGCTTCGGACAGGGAGGACACTGAAGCTTTCTTT CSASDREDTEAFF TRBD1 TRBJ1-1 NA TRBV20-1
TGCAGTGCTGAGGCAGGGAACACCGGGGAGCTGTTTTTT CSAEAGNTGELFF NA TRBJ2-2 many TRBV20-1
TGTGCCATCCAAGTGGTTATGAACACTGAAGCTTTCTTT CAIQVVMNTEAFF NA TRBJ1-1 NA TRBV7-3
TGTGCCAGCAGGTTAGGGCGGGGGAACACTGAAGCTTTCTTT CASRLGRGNTEAFF NA TRBJ1-1 NA TRBV27
TGCAGTGCTGGGCGACTAGCGGTAACAGATACGCAGTATTTT CSAGRLAVTDTQYF TRBD2 TRBJ2-3 NA TRBV20-1
TGCAGTGCTCCGTTGAGGACGAACACCGGGGAGCTGTTTTTT CSAPLRTNTGELFF NA TRBJ2-2 few TRBV20-1
TGTGCCAGTAGTATAGAAGGATATGCCGGGGAGCTGTTTTTT CASSIEGYAGELFF NA TRBJ2-2 few TRBV19
TGCAGTGCTAGAGAAGGACGGAGCCTCTATGGCTACACCTTC CSAREGRSLYGYTF NA TRBJ1-2 few TRBV20-1
TGTGCCAGCAGCCTCTCGGGACAGGGGGTTGGAGAGACCCAGTACTTC CASSLSGQGVGETQYF TRBD1 TRBJ2-5 NA TRBV7-9
TGCAGTGCTAGTCAAACCCGGGCTAGCGGAGACAACAATGAGCAGTTCTTC CSASQTRASGDNNEQFF TRBD2 TRBJ2-1 few TRBV20-1
TGCGCCAGCGGACACACAGATACGCAGTATTTT CASGHTDTQYF NA TRBJ2-3 NA TRBV5-1
TGTGCCAGCAGTCCAAGATCCGGGACTCCAACCTACAATGAGCAGTTCTTC CASSPRSGTPTYNEQFF NA TRBJ2-1 few TRBV6-2/TRBV6-3
TGTGCCAGCAGTTACTCCAGCCCCTCCTACAATGAGCAGTTCTTC CASSYSSPSYNEQFF NA TRBJ2-1 NA TRBV6-5
TGTGCCGAAGCGGGAGGACTCACAGATACGCAGTATTTT CAEAGGLTDTQYF TRBD2 TRBJ2-3 few TRBV10-3
TGTGCCAGCAGTTACCTAGGGACTTCCTTCGGGGAGACCCAGTACTTC CASSYLGTSFGETQYF NA TRBJ2-5 NA TRBV6-5
TGTGCCAGCAGCCAAGGATTAGCGGCAAGCACAGATACGCAGTATTTT CASSQGLAASTDTQYF NA TRBJ2-3 NA TRBV3-1
TGTGCCAGCAGCCCAGCCGGCAACTCTGGAAACACCATATATTTT CASSPAGNSGNTIYF NA TRBJ1-3 few TRBV7-9
TGTGCCATCAGTGAGAGGGGGGACAATGAGCAGTTCTTC CAISERGDNEQFF NA TRBJ2-1 few TRBV10-3
TGTGCCAGCAGCTTAGGGATAGGGTCGGGTGAGCAGTACTTC CASSLGIGSGEQYF NA TRBJ2-7 few TRBV7-2
TGCAGTGCTAGAGGGGGGTCCAACCGAGGCGCAGATACGCAGTATTTT CSARGGSNRGADTQYF NA TRBJ2-3 few TRBV20-1